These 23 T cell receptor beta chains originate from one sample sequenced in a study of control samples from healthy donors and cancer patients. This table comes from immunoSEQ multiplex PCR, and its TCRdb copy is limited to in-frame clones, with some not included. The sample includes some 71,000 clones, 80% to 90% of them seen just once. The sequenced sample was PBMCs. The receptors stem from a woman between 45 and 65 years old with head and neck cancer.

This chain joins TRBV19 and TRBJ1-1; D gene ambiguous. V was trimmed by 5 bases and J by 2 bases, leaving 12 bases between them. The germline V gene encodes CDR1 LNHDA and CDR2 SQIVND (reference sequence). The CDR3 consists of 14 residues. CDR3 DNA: TGTGCCAGTAGTGTTCTCGGGCTAAACACTGAAGCTTTCTTT. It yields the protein CASSVLGLNTEAFF.

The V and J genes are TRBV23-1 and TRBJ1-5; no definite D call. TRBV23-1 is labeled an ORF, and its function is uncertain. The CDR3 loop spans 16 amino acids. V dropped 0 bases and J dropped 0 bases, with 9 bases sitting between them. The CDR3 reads CASSQSRSYSNQPQHF. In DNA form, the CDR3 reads TGCGCCAGCAGTCAATCGAGGAGCTATAGCAATCAGCCCCAGCATTTT.

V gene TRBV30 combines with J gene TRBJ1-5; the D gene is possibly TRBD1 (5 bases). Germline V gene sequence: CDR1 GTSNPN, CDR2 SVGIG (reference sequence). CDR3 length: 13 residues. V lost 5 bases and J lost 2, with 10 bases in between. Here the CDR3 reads CAWRQGGNQPQHF. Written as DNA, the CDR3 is TGTGCCTGGCGACAAGGGGGCAATCAGCCCCAGCATTTT. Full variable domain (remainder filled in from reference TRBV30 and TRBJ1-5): SQTIHQWPATLVQPVGSPLSLECTVEGTSNPNLYWYRQAAGRGLQLLFYSVGIGQISSEVPQNLSASRPQDRQFILSSKKLLLSDSGFYLCAWRQGGNQPQHFGDGTRLSIL.

CDR3 amino acids: CASMVGDREVNEQFF. CDR3 bases: TGTGCCAGCATGGTTGGGGACAGGGAGGTAAATGAGCAGTTCTTC. The chain couples TRBV5-4 to TRBJ2-1; 9 bases are a match to TRBD1. V dropped 6 bases and J dropped 7; count of bases not matched to a gene: 11. Germline CDR1 and CDR2: SGHNT and YYREEE (reference sequence). The CDR3 spans 15 residues.

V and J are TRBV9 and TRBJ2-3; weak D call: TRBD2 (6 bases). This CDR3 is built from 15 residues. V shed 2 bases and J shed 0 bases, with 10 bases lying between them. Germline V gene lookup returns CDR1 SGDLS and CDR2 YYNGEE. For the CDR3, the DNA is TGTGCCAGCAGCGTTCTAGCGTCTAGCACAGATACGCAGTATTTT. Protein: CASSVLASSTDTQYF.

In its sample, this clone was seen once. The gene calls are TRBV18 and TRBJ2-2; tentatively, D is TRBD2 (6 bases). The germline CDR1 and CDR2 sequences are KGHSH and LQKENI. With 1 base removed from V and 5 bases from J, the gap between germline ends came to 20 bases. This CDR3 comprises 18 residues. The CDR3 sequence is CASSPLALAGRGTGELFF. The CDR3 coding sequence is TGTGCCAGCTCACCACTAGCTCTGGCGGGGAGAGGGACCGGGGAGCTGTTTTTT.

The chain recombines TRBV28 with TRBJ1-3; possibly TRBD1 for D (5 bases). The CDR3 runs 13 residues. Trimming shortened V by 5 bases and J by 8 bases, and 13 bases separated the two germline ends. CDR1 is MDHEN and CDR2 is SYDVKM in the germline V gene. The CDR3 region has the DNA TGTGCCAGCAGTGTTCGGGTAGGGGACACCATATATTTT. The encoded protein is CASSVRVGDTIYF.

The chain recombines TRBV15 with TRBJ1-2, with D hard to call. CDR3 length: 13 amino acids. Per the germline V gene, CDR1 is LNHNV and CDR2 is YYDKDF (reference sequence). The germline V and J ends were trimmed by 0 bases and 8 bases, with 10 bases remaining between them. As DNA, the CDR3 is TGTGCCACCAGCAGAGATTCCGGCGGCGGCTACACCTTC. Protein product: CATSRDSGGGYTF.

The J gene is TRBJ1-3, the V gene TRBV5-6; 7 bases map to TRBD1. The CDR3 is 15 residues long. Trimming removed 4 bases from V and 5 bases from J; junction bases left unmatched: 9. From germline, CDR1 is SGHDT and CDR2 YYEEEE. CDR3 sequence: CASSPRQGLRNTIYF. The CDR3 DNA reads TGTGCCAGCAGCCCAAGACAGGGATTAAGAAACACCATATATTTT.

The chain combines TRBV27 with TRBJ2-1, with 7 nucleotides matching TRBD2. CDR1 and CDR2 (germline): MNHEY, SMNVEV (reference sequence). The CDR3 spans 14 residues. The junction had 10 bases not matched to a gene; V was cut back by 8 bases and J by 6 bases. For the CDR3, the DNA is TGTGCCAGCTCCCTAGCGGTTGTTCTCAATGAGCAGTTCTTC. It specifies CASSLAVVLNEQFF.

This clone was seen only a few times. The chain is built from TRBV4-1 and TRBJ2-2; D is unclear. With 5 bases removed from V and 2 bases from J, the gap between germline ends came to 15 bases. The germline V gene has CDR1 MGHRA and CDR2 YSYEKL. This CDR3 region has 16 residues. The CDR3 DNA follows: TGCGCCAGCAGCAAGATAGAGGCCTCCAACACCGGGGAGCTGTTTTTT. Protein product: CASSKIEASNTGELFF.

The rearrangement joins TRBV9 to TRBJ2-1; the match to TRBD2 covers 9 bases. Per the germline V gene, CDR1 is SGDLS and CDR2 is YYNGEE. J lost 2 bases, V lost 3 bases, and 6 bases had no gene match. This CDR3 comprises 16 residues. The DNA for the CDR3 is TGTGCCAGCAGCGGGGGGGCGGGGGGGCCCTACAATGAGCAGTTCTTC. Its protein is CASSGGAGGPYNEQFF.

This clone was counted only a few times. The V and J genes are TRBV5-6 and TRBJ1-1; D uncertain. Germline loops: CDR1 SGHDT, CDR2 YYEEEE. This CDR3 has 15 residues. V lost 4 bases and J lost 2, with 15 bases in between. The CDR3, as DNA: TGTGCCAGCAGCCCCCGTACTGGGTACAACACTGAAGCTTTCTTT. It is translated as CASSPRTGYNTEAFF.

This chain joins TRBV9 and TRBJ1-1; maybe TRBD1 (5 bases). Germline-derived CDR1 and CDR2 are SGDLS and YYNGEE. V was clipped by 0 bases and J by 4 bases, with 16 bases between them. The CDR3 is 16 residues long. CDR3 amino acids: CASSVGGDRWSTEAFF. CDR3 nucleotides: TGTGCCAGCAGCGTAGGGGGGGATAGGTGGTCCACTGAAGCTTTCTTT.

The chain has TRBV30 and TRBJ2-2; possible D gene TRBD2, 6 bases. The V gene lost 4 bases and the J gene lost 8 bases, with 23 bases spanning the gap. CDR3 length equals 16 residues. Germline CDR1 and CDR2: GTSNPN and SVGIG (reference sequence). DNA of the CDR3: TGTGCCTGGACCCCCCGGACTACCCGCTCCATTGGGGAGCTGTTTTTT. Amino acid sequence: CAWTPRTTRSIGELFF.

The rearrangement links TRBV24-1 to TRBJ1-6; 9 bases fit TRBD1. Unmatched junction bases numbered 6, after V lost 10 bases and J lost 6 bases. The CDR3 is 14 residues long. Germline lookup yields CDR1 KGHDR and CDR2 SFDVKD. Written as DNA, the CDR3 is TGTGCCACTTCAGGGACAGGGAGTAATTCACCCCTCCACTTT. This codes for CATSGTGSNSPLHF.

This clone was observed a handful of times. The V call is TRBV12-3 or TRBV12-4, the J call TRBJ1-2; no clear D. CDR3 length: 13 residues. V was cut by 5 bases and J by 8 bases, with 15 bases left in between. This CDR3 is CASSLRQRSGYTF. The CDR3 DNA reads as TGTGCCAGCAGTCTGAGGCAGAGGAGCGGCTACACCTTC.

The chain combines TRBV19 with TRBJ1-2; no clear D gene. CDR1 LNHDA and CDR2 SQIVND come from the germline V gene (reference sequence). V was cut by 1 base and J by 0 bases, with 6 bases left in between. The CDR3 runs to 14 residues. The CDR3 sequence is CASSIGWTNYGYTF. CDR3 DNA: TGTGCCAGTAGTATAGGATGGACTAACTATGGCTACACCTTC.

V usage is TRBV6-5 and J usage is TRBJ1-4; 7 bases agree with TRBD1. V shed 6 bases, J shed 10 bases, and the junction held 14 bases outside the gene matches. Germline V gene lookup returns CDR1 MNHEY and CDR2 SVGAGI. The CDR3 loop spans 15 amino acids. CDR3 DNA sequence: TGTGCCAGCAGACTACTACGAAGAACAGGGGCAAAACTGTTTTTT. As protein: CASRLLRRTGAKLFF.

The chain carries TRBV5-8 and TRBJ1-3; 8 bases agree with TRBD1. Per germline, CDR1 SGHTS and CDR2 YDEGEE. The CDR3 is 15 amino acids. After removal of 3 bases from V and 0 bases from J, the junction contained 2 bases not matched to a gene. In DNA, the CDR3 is TGTGCCAGCAGCTGGACAGGGAACTCTGGAAACACCATATATTTT. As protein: CASSWTGNSGNTIYF. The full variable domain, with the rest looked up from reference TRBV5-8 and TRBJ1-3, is EAGVTQSPTHLIKTRGQQATLRCSPISGHTSVYWYQQALGLGLQFLLWYDEGEERNRGNFPPRFSGRQFPNYSSELNVNALELEDSALYLCASSWTGNSGNTIYFGEGSWLTVV.

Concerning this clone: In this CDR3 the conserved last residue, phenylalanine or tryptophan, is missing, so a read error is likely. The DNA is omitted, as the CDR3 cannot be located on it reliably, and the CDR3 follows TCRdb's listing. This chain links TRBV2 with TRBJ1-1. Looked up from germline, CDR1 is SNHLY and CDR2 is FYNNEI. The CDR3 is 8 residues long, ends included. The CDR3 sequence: CASSGTRL.

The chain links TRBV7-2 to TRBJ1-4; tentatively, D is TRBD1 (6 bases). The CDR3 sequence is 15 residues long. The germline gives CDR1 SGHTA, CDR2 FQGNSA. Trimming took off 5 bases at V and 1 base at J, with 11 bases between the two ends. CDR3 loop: CASSIGGGTNEKLFF. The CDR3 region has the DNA TGTGCCAGCAGCATAGGGGGGGGAACTAATGAAAAACTGTTTTTT.

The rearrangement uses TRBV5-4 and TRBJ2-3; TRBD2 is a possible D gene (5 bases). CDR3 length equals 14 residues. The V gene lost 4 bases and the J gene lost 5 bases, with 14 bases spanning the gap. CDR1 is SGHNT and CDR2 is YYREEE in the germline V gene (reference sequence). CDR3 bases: TGTGCCAGCAGCGTCAAAGGGAGTAGAGATACGCAGTATTTT. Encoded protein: CASSVKGSRDTQYF.